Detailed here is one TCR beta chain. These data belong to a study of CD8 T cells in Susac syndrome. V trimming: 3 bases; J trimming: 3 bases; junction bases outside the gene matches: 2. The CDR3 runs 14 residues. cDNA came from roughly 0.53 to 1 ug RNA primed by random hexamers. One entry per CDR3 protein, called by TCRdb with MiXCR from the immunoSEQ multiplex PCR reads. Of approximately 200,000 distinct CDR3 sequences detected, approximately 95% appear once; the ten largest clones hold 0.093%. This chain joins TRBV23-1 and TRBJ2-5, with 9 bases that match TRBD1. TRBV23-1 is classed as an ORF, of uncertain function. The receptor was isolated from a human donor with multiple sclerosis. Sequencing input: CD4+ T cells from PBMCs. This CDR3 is CASSQWTGEETQYF. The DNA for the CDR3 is TGCGCCAGCAGTCAGTGGACAGGGGAAGAGACCCAGTACTTC.